This T cell receptor (beta chain) was recovered during a study of cytomegalovirus exposure and HLA in healthy donors (dated 2017 in TCRdb). Background for the entire study: In an earlier analysis of under 600 of the donors, 250 to 350 Gb of sequence data and 90 million to 120 million unique TCR beta sequences from about 180 million T cells were reported. An early release covering about 600 HLA-typed donors comprised about 300 gigabases of sequencing data and approximately 85 million unique TCR sequences. The genetic ancestry cluster associated with self-reported Caucasian donors included 80% to 90% of the 398 genotyped donors. The study aimed to test whether signatures of past pathogen exposure could be identified by cataloging public T cell receptors. Using immunosequencing, the study profiled T cell repertoires from some 670 subjects and related those repertoires to cytomegalovirus serostatus. Besides the first cohort of around 670 subjects, a separate validation cohort made up of roughly 120 different subjects was used. The study combined high-throughput TCR immunosequencing, statistical association of individual TCRs with disease status, and machine learning to predict cytomegalovirus infection status. A later analysis re-analyzed previously published TCR beta repertoires from 550 to 700 donors and added high-resolution HLA genotyping to study TCR occurrence patterns. In the later analysis, no new phenotypic data were used to find candidate immune exposures; instead, reliance was placed on TCR beta sequences and their occurrence across donors. To decide whether each TCR beta V gene segment behaved as functional or pseudogenic, an earlier analysis of some 600 of the donors relied on high-throughput TCR beta sequencing. Donor age, sex, ethnicity and CMV serostatus were collected together with the repertoire data. Genome-wide SNP genotypes for about 60% of the roughly 700 donors were used in a later genetic analysis, which treated that subset as a discovery cohort. Every discovery cohort repertoire had been produced on one sequencing platform. HLA typing included class I and class II loci at four-digit resolution. The number of donors typed differed by locus, with about 620-630 for A, B, C, DRB1 and DQB1, about 500 for DQA1, 606 for DPA1, and some 440 for DPB1. Several DR-DQ haplotypes were treated as single units for association and clustering because of strong linkage in the cohort. Across roughly 420 genotyped donors of the cohort, an average of about 240,000 unique TCR beta nucleotide sequences per donor were sequenced, and roughly 20% of those sequences were non-productive. General findings and caveats noted by the study authors: At a false discovery rate of 0.05, a later analysis linked 15,000 to 20,000 TCR beta sequences to specific HLA alleles. CMV serostatus was the only immune exposure information available for the cohort. In a later analysis, the rate of TCR association differed among HLA loci, with DRB1 alleles having the most associated TCRs and HLA-C alleles having the fewest. Correlated functional status among segregating V segments might reflect linkage disequilibrium, but an unknown experimental factor could not be ruled out. Most CMV-associated TCR beta chains appeared to be HLA-restricted in a later analysis, and the HLA associations seemed to be driven largely by CMV exposure. A few of the identified cytomegalovirus-associated TCR beta chains were confirmed in vitro to be specific for cytomegalovirus antigens. Because HLA typing was missing for some donors at each locus, association tests included only the typed subset. The cohort was sequenced for TCR beta chains only, and without alpha or paired-chain data the features that could be detected were limited. The earlier analysis of almost 600 of the donors excluded approximately 17 rarely observed V segments, including chromosome 9 orphons, because counts were too low. Assigning TCR associations to individual alleles was difficult when HLA alleles, especially DR and DQ, strongly co-occurred. Compared with equally common non-associated chains, HLA-associated TCR beta chains in a later analysis were more clonally expanded and had lower generation probabilities. The authors suggested that the approach could potentially be extended to other disease states and immunological phenotypes. Because the 87-base-pair reads could not distinguish some IMGT-functional V segments, including TRBV6-2 and TRBV6-3, those segments were excluded. An earlier analysis of some 560 of the donors showed that most TCR beta V segments appeared in productive rearrangements either about 87% or about 30% of the time, which broadly matched IMGT annotations. A further reported finding was that TCR beta sequences accurately predicted the HLA-A and HLA-B alleles for most subjects in the first cohort. The sequencing pipeline was judged likely to have produced a cluster of highly shared sequence variants as a technical artifact. In both the original and validation cohorts, the classifier was reported to diagnose cytomegalovirus status with high specificity and sensitivity. Sequencing depth was assumed to be roughly uniform across donors in the presence/absence analyses, though that assumption may not hold. An association between a missense DCLRE1C variant and V-gene and J-gene trimming of TCR beta chains was found in a later genetic analysis and replicated in an independent cohort. Compared with the roughly 670-donor mean, donors in an Asian-associated ancestry cluster had fewer N-insertions in productive TCRs, according to a later genetic analysis. The study gave a list of under 200 TCR beta chains associated with cytomegalovirus. Across donors, most TCR sequences were observed very rarely, whereas some public TCRs were present in many individuals. In a later analysis, several top co-occurrence clusters were reported to appear linked to parvovirus B19, influenza, CMV and Epstein-Barr virus.

The cohort was made up of roughly 670 healthy bone marrow donors. At the time of sampling, every cohort member was nominally healthy, though immune exposures that went unrecorded were likely present. The donor tested CMV seropositive, placing the donor among the 289 seropositive members of the cohort. Each donor provided a peripheral blood sample, and peripheral blood mononuclear cells were used for TCR beta sequencing. The Qiagen DNeasy Blood Extraction Kit was used to extract genomic DNA from the blood cell samples. The V and J ends are trimmed by 0 bases and 0 bases, leaving 8 bases between them. The germline V gene gives CDR1 as SGHRS and CDR2 as YFSETQ. From cysteine to phenylalanine, the CDR3 is 15 amino acids long. Just CDR3 DNA is preserved here, 45 bases in frame from base 1. About this clone: Its cognate antigen has yet to be identified. Per-nucleotide qualities are absent, and no much larger clonotype sits a single base away.

Libraries were constructed by the immunoSEQ multiplex PCR assay. For the multiplex PCR, a mixture combining 60 forward primers for TCR Vbeta segments and 13 reverse primers for TCR Jbeta segments was used. A multiplex PCR assay on genomic DNA amplified the CDR3 region of rearranged TCR beta genes. The amplified TCR beta libraries were sequenced on the Illumina HiSeq System as 87-base-pair reads. The paper's data handling went like this. A later analysis tallied around 82 million unique TCR beta chains across the 650 to 750 repertoires, and approximately 11 million of those chains were shared by two or more donors. To remove PCR and sequencing errors, raw reads were error-corrected and collapsed into unique sequences using a nearest-neighbor algorithm that merged closely related sequences. To assign V, D and J gene segments, CDR3 sequences were aligned to IMGT reference sequences. Each retained sequence needed at least a six-nucleotide match to both a V gene segment and a J gene segment. A rearrangement was called productive if the CDR3 had no stop codons and remained in frame with V and J, and every other rearrangement was called non-productive. CDR3 was defined according to IMGT convention as the region running from the second conserved V-encoded cysteine to the conserved J-encoded phenylalanine. The earlier analysis of about 610 of the donors excluded sequences that lacked an unambiguous match to a single V gene segment. In an earlier analysis of several hundred of the donors, a V segment was called functional when productive rearrangements were above 56.7%, and segregating when the standard deviation between donors exceeded 5%. To diagnose cytomegalovirus status from the catalog of TCR beta chain sequences, a statistical classification framework was built. V and J gene assignment, in a later analysis, came from comparing TCR nucleotide sequences with IMGT/GENE-DB human TR gene sequences. Using the TCRdist pipeline, a later analysis assigned CDR3 sequences along with most-parsimonious VDJ recombination scenarios. In a later analysis, each TCR beta chain was defined by its CDR3 amino acid sequence together with its V-gene family, and reads lacking a unique V-gene family were excluded. A later analysis removed 550 to 650 highly shared, low-generation-probability nucleotide sequences to deal with suspected cross-contamination and a sequencing artifact. For each public chain, a later analysis derived a clonal expansion index from normalized ranks of inferred template counts within each repertoire. In a later analysis, generation probabilities were computed using a VDJ recombination model fitted to out-of-frame rearrangements, and the results were checked against IGoR. In a later analysis, TCR-TCR, TCR-HLA and TCR-CMV co-occurrence was scored with hypergeometric tests, and a repertoire-size bias correction was applied to TCR pairs. To estimate false discovery rates, a later analysis permuted the HLA or CMV assignments 20 times. In a later analysis, co-occurring TCRs were grouped using DBSCAN, with TCRdist sequence similarity added in when clustering inside HLA-allele-positive subsets. Repertoires with fewer than 30,000 or more than 120,000 public chains were left out of co-occurrence clustering, as were four to six repertoires with anomalous nucleotide sharing. Here the immuneACCESS table is served through TCRdb, limited to in-frame sequences with V and J called. Missing clones are a known gap in these copies; in checked studies unresolved V genes cover under half, and the rest lacks a known reason. V, J and clone size are taken as reported in that table, and D and trimming were inferred from the DNA itself. In all, the sample holds some 130,000 clones, and 80% to 85% of those were seen once. Clones ranked in the top ten supply roughly 1.2% of the sample.

Sequencing input: PBMCs. This sequence was found in a male donor in good health and CMV-seropositive. Recombination connected TRBV5-1 to TRBJ2-3, and TRBD2 may be the D gene, going by 5 matching bases. The CDR3 here reads CASSLGRTSTDTQYF. The nucleotide sequence reads TGCGCCAGCAGCTTGGGACGGACTAGCACAGATACGCAGTATTTT.